The rows below give T cell receptor beta chains drawn from one sample of a study of cytomegalovirus exposure and HLA in healthy donors. The table came from immunoSEQ multiplex PCR; TCRdb's copy has only in-frame clones and leaves some out. The sample has approximately 110,000 clones, 77% seen once. The sequenced sample consisted of PBMCs. All receptors derive from a middle-aged woman in good health and CMV-seropositive. The CDR3 runs from the conserved cysteine through the conserved F or W. D genes are given only for firm matches. Expanded clones get a size class; other rows say once, few or many, or leave the size out.

D: .; size: .; J: TRBJ2-1; V: TRBV5-4; length: 14; CDR3: CASSLVEGGSEQFF; DNA: TGTGCCAGCAGCTTGGTTGAGGGAGGCAGTGAGCAGTTCTTC
D: .; size: .; J: TRBJ1-1; V: TRBV5-4; length: 15; CDR3: CASRVDSTRNTEAFF; DNA: TGTGCCAGCAGAGTGGACAGCACCCGGAACACTGAAGCTTTCTTT
D: TRBD2; size: .; J: TRBJ2-2; V: TRBV4-2; length: 17; CDR3: CASSQGLAGEGTGELFF; DNA: TGTGCCAGCAGCCAGGGACTAGCGGGGGAGGGCACCGGGGAGCTGTTTTTT
D: .; size: .; J: TRBJ2-7; V: TRBV4-1; length: 18; CDR3: CASSQEGTTGSGPYEQYF; DNA: TGCGCCAGCAGCCAAGAAGGAACGACGGGGAGTGGCCCCTACGAGCAGTACTTC
D: TRBD2; size: .; J: TRBJ2-1; V: TRBV28; length: 17; CDR3: CASSFWTSGSSYNEQFF; DNA: TGTGCCAGCAGTTTCTGGACTAGCGGGAGCTCCTACAATGAGCAGTTCTTC
D: .; size: once; J: TRBJ2-7; V: TRBV7-2; length: 15; CDR3: CASSPDSVSSYEQYF; DNA: TGTGCCAGCAGCCCAGACTCGGTGAGCTCCTACGAGCAGTACTTC
D: TRBD2; size: once; J: TRBJ2-1; V: TRBV11-2; length: 16; CDR3: CASSFPTSGPYNEQFF; DNA: TGTGCCAGCAGCTTCCCGACTAGCGGTCCCTACAATGAGCAGTTCTTC
D: TRBD2; size: .; J: TRBJ2-1; V: TRBV19; length: 15; CDR3: CASSIGTSGYNEQFF; DNA: TGTGCCAGTAGTATTGGGACTAGCGGATACAATGAGCAGTTCTTC
D: TRBD1; size: few; J: TRBJ1-2; V: TRBV19; length: 14; CDR3: CASRPSTGNYGYTF; DNA: TGTGCCAGTAGGCCTTCGACAGGGAACTATGGCTACACCTTC
D: .; size: .; J: TRBJ2-3; V: TRBV5-5; length: 15; CDR3: CASSLGGAGADTQYF; DNA: TGTGCCAGCAGCTTGGGGGGCGCAGGGGCAGATACGCAGTATTTT
D: .; size: .; J: TRBJ2-7; V: TRBV18; length: 15; CDR3: CASSTGQGLLYEQYF; DNA: TGTGCCAGCTCCACGGGACAAGGACTGTTATACGAGCAGTACTTC
D: TRBD1; size: .; J: TRBJ2-1; V: TRBV30; length: 17; CDR3: CAWSVRVRDSFYNEQFF; DNA: TGTGCCTGGAGTGTACGAGTAAGGGACAGCTTCTACAATGAGCAGTTCTTC
D: TRBD1; size: .; J: TRBJ1-1; V: TRBV2; length: 17; CDR3: CASTRGAGGILSTEAFF; DNA: TGTGCCAGCACCCGAGGGGCAGGGGGCATATTGAGCACTGAAGCTTTCTTT
D: .; size: .; J: TRBJ1-4; V: TRBV6-1; length: 14; CDR3: CASSLIPTNEKLFF; DNA: TGTGCCAGCAGCTTAATTCCAACTAATGAAAAACTGTTTTTT
D: .; size: .; J: TRBJ1-1; V: TRBV2; length: 13; CDR3: CASSEEGGKRAFF; DNA: TGTGCCAGCAGTGAAGAAGGCGGGAAAAGGGCTTTCTTT
D: .; size: .; J: TRBJ1-5; V: TRBV2; length: 15; CDR3: CASSTGKGSNQPQHF; DNA: TGTGCCAGCAGTACAGGGAAGGGGAGCAATCAGCCCCAGCATTTT
D: TRBD1; size: .; J: TRBJ1-1; V: TRBV15; length: 15; CDR3: CATSRETGLATEAFF; DNA: TGTGCCACCAGCAGAGAGACAGGGTTGGCCACTGAAGCTTTCTTT
D: .; size: .; J: TRBJ2-5; V: TRBV2; length: 17; CDR3: CASRPAYGRSDQETQYF; DNA: TGTGCCAGCCGGCCAGCCTATGGGAGGTCCGATCAAGAGACCCAGTACTTC
D: .; size: .; J: TRBJ1-1; V: TRBV5-8; length: 13; CDR3: CASSLAAGVEAFF; DNA: TGTGCCAGCAGCTTGGCCGCAGGGGTAGAGGCTTTCTTT
D: .; size: .; J: TRBJ2-3; V: TRBV2; length: 11; CDR3: CASSAGDTQYF; DNA: TGTGCCAGCAGTGCAGGAGATACGCAGTATTTT
D: .; size: .; J: TRBJ2-7; V: TRBV9; length: 15; CDR3: CASSVAPPGMYEQYF; DNA: TGTGCCAGCAGCGTAGCCCCTCCAGGGATGTACGAGCAGTACTTC
D: TRBD1; size: .; J: TRBJ2-7; V: TRBV5-4; length: 15; CDR3: CASSLEQGAPYEQYF; DNA: TGTGCCAGCAGCTTGGAACAGGGGGCGCCCTACGAGCAGTACTTC
D: .; size: few; J: TRBJ2-7; V: TRBV7-8; length: 14; CDR3: CASSLVGGQGEQYF; DNA: TGTGCCAGCAGCTTAGTGGGTGGGCAGGGGGAGCAGTACTTC
D: TRBD1; size: .; J: TRBJ2-1; V: TRBV18; length: 17; CDR3: CASSGQGPISSYNEQFF; DNA: TGTGCCAGCTCTGGACAGGGACCTATTAGCTCCTACAATGAGCAGTTCTTC
D: .; size: .; J: TRBJ2-5; V: TRBV15; length: 15; CDR3: CATSRESGFGETQYF; DNA: TGTGCCACCAGCAGAGAATCAGGGTTCGGAGAGACCCAGTACTTC
D: TRBD1; size: medium-sized; J: TRBJ2-7; V: TRBV25-1; length: 15; CDR3: CASSLPGQGAHEQYF; DNA: TGTGCCAGCAGCCTCCCGGGACAGGGTGCCCACGAGCAGTACTTC
D: TRBD2; size: .; J: TRBJ2-7; V: TRBV29-1; length: 14; CDR3: CSVVGLAATYEQYF; DNA: TGCAGCGTTGTGGGACTAGCGGCAACCTACGAGCAGTACTTC
D: TRBD1; size: .; J: TRBJ1-2; V: TRBV7-9; length: 14; CDR3: CASRGSGTELGYTF; DNA: TGTGCCAGCAGGGGGTCCGGGACAGAACTGGGCTACACCTTC
D: TRBD1; size: .; J: TRBJ2-5; V: TRBV19; length: 13; CDR3: CASGQGIQETQYF; DNA: TGTGCCAGCGGACAGGGGATACAAGAGACCCAGTACTTC
D: .; size: .; J: TRBJ1-5; V: TRBV28; length: 11; CDR3: CASSQYQPQHF; DNA: TGTGCCAGCAGCCAGTATCAGCCCCAGCATTTT
D: .; size: few; J: TRBJ1-2; V: TRBV7-2; length: 14; CDR3: CASSLGTAFYSYTF; DNA: TGTGCCAGCAGCTTAGGAACAGCCTTCTATAGCTACACCTTC
D: TRBD2; size: few; J: TRBJ2-1; V: TRBV11-2; length: 16; CDR3: CASSSRLATIYNEQFF; DNA: TGTGCCAGCAGCTCGAGACTAGCTACGATCTACAATGAGCAGTTCTTC
D: .; size: .; J: TRBJ1-3; V: TRBV19; length: 15; CDR3: CASSQGKTSGNTIYF; DNA: TGTGCCAGTAGCCAGGGGAAGACCTCTGGAAACACCATATATTTT
D: .; size: .; J: TRBJ2-7; V: TRBV28; length: 12; CDR3: CASRQLGYEQYF; DNA: TGTGCCAGCCGACAGCTGGGCTACGAGCAGTACTTC
D: .; size: .; J: TRBJ2-7; V: TRBV19; length: 14; CDR3: CASSRRGYSYEQYF; DNA: TGTGCCAGTAGTAGGAGGGGCTACTCCTACGAGCAGTACTTC
D: TRBD2; size: once; J: TRBJ2-7; V: TRBV6-6; length: 15; CDR3: CASSLTSGRGDEQYF; DNA: TGTGCCAGCAGTTTGACTAGCGGGAGAGGAGACGAGCAGTACTTC
D: TRBD1; size: few; J: TRBJ1-2; V: TRBV16; length: 14; CDR3: CASSHRGRGYGYTF; DNA: TGTGCCAGCAGCCACAGGGGGCGCGGCTATGGCTACACCTTC
D: .; size: .; J: TRBJ2-1; V: TRBV9; length: 15; CDR3: CASSPTPTLSYEQFF; DNA: TGTGCCAGCAGCCCGACACCCACCCTCTCATACGAGCAGTTCTTC
D: TRBD2; size: once; J: TRBJ2-1; V: TRBV2; length: 15; CDR3: CASTSGLAGSGEQFF; DNA: TGTGCCAGCACCTCAGGACTAGCGGGATCCGGTGAGCAGTTCTTC
D: TRBD2; size: .; J: TRBJ2-1; V: TRBV7-7; length: 20; CDR3: CASSPERVFWRESSYNEQFF; DNA: TGTGCTAGCAGCCCTGAGCGGGTGTTTTGGCGGGAGAGCTCCTACAATGAGCAGTTCTTC